A single sample gave rise to the 7 T cell receptor beta chains below, sequenced in a study of CD8 T cells in ankylosing spondylitis. TCRdb independently ran MiXCR on the 5' RACE reads; one entry per CDR3 protein. Among hundreds of thousands of distinct CDR3 sequences, about 26% were seen once, and the ten largest hold just over 6.5%. The sample was blood, either unsorted or a sorted T cell fraction (not recorded which). These receptors were obtained from a male donor with ankylosing spondylitis or in good health (not recorded which).

This clonotype came up a few times. V is TRBV18 and J is TRBJ2-5; 7 bases line up with TRBD2. The CDR3 runs to 16 residues. From germline, CDR1 is KGHSH and CDR2 LQKENI. The J segment lost 1 base and the V segment lost 6 bases, leaving 11 bases of the junction unmatched. In DNA, the CDR3 is TGTGCCAGCTCCAACGTGGCGGGAGAGGTCCAAGAGACCCAGTACTTC. This sequence encodes CASSNVAGEVQETQYF.

This clonotype was counted at least ten times. The chain is built from TRBV12-3 or TRBV12-4 and TRBJ2-3; TRBD2 agrees at 12 bases. The CDR3 contains 18 residues. V dropped 3 bases and J dropped 4; count of bases not matched to a gene: 11. In DNA, the CDR3 is TGTGCCAGCAGTTTGAGGCGACTAGCGGGAGTTCTTGCAGATACGCAGTATTTT. This encodes CASSLRRLAGVLADTQYF.

This clonotype was counted at least ten times. The chain links TRBV5-1 to TRBJ2-2; 8 bases align to TRBD1. This CDR3 comprises 14 residues. The V gene end was trimmed by 4 bases and the J gene end by 6 bases; junction bases not matched to a gene: 5. From germline, CDR1 is SGHRS and CDR2 YFSETQ. The CDR3 is CASSRTGLPGELFF. CDR3 nucleotides: TGCGCCAGCAGCAGGACAGGGCTACCCGGGGAGCTGTTTTTT.

This clonotype was detected many times. The chain joins TRBV5-1 to TRBJ2-2; D is unclear. Germline CDR1 reads SGHRS; CDR2 reads YFSETQ. The V end was cut by 0 bases, the J end by 0 bases, with 9 bases between. The CDR3 consists of 16 residues. CDR3 bases: TGCGCCAGCAGCTTGGCCGGGCGACCGAACACCGGGGAGCTGTTTTTT. It specifies CASSLAGRPNTGELFF.

J is TRBJ1-5 and V is TRBV12-3 or TRBV12-4; 7 bases align to TRBD1. V dropped 5 bases and J dropped 4; count of bases not matched to a gene: 8. This CDR3 region has 15 residues. The CDR3 bases are TGTGCCAGCAGTGGACGACAGGGTGGGAATCAGCCCCAGCATTTT. Encoded protein: CASSGRQGGNQPQHF.

The CDR3 loop reads CASSPPGLVDNEQFF. The CDR3, as DNA: TGTGCCAGCAGCCCGCCGGGACTAGTGGACAATGAGCAGTTCTTC. The J gene is TRBJ2-1, the V gene TRBV5-6; the match to TRBD2 covers 8 bases. V lost 4 bases to trimming and J lost 5 bases; unmatched junction nucleotides: 8. Germline CDR1 and CDR2: SGHDT and YYEEEE. The CDR3 covers 15 residues.

The V and J genes are TRBV29-1 and TRBJ1-4; D is possibly TRBD1 (6 bases). The germline CDR1 and CDR2 sequences are SQVTM and ANQGSEA. The CDR3 loop spans 15 amino acids. Trimming left V 0 bases short and J 9 bases short, with 17 bases between. The DNA for the CDR3 is TGCAGCGTTGAAGATGAGGGGGGCGCGGGGAAAAAACTGTTTTTT. This translates into CSVEDEGGAGKKLFF. Based on the CDR3 plus reference TRBV29-1 and TRBJ1-4, the full variable domain is SAVISQKPSRDICQRGTSLTIQCQVDSQVTMMFWYRQQPGQSLTLIATANQGSEATYESGFVIDKFPISRPNLTFSTLTVSNMSPEDSSIYLCSVEDEGGAGKKLFFGSGTQLSVL.